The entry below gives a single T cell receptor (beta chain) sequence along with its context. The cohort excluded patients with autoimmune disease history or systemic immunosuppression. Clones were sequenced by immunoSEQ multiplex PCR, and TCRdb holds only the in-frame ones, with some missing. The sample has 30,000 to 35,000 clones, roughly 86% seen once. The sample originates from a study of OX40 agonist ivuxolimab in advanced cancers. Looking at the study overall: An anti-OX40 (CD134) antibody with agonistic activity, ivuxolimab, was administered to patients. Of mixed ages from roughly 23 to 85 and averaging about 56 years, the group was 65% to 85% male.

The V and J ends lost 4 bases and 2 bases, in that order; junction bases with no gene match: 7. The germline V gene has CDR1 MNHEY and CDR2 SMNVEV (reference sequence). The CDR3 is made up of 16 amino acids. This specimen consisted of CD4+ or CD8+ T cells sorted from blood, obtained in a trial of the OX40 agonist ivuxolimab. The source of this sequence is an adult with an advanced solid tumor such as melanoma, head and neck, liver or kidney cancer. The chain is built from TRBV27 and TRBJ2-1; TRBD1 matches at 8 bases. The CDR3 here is CASSSWTGNAYNEQFF. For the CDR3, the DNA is TGTGCCAGCAGTTCCTGGACAGGGAACGCCTACAATGAGCAGTTCTTC.